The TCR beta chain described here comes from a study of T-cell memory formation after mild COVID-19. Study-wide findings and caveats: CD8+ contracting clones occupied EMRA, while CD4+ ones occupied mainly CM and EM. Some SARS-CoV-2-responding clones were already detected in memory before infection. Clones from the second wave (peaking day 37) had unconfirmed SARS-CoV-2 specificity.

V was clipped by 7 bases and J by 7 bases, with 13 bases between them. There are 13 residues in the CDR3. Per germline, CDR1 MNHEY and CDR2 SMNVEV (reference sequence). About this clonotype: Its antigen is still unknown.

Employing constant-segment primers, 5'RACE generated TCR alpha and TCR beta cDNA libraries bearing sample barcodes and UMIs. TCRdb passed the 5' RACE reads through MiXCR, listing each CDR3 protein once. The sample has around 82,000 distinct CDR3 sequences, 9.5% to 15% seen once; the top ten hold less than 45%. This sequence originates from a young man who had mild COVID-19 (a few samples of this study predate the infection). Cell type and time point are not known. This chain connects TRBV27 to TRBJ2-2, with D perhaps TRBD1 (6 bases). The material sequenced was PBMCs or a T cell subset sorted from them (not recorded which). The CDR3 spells CASTGSRGGELFF. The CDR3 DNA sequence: TGTGCCAGCACCGGTAGCAGGGGCGGGGAGCTGTTTTTT.